This T cell receptor (beta chain) was recovered during a study of cytomegalovirus exposure and HLA in healthy donors. This CDR3 has 15 residues. Trimming cost V 4 bases and J 4 bases, with 14 bases left between them. CDR1 SGHRS and CDR2 YFSETQ come from the germline V gene. Primers: 60 Vbeta forward and 13 Jbeta reverse. Repertoires were generated with immunoSEQ multiplex PCR, while TCRdb's copy carries only in-frame clones and drops some. The profile covers about 160,000 clones, with roughly four fifths appearing a single time and less than 0.9% taken by the ten largest. Study observations and caveats: Many donors carried some public TCRs, although rarity characterized most TCR sequences. Segments of the TCR beta V type were, in most cases, productive about 87% or about 30% of the time in an earlier analysis. Analyses of presence and absence presupposed an approximately uniform sequencing depth across donors. The authors later linked a missense DCLRE1C variant to TCR beta V- and J-gene trimming.

About this clone: Its antigen is not identified.

The rearrangement joins TRBV5-1 to TRBJ1-4; D is ambiguous. Material: PBMCs. The TCR was taken from a female donor in good health and CMV-seronegative. The CDR3 spells CASSRSGSINEKLFF. In DNA form, the CDR3 reads TGCGCCAGCAGCCGGTCCGGGAGCATTAATGAAAAACTGTTTTTT.